The 2 T cell receptor beta chains below all came from one sample that was sequenced in a study of beta chain features in type 1 diabetes. Reverse transcription of all isolated RNA meant that expressed TCRB transcripts were sequenced. TCRdb keeps only in-frame clones here, not all; method: immunoSEQ multiplex PCR. This sample has about 320,000 clones, with around 15% found just once. Sequencing was carried out using central memory CD4+ T cells from blood. The receptors stem from a man under 40 in good health.

This clone was observed a few times. The sample contains more than one DNA sequence encoding this CDR3. The gene calls are TRBV7-2 and TRBJ2-3, with unresolved D. Germline loops: CDR1 SGHTA, CDR2 FQGNSA. This CDR3 region has 14 residues. V lost 5 bases to trimming and J lost 0 bases, with 9 bases between them. The CDR3 here is CASSQSGSTDTQYF. The CDR3 DNA is TGTGCCAGCAGCCAGAGTGGTAGCACAGATACGCAGTATTTT.

This clone showed up many times. The gene calls are TRBV4-3 and TRBJ2-1, with 8 bases identical to TRBD2. This CDR3 is built from 14 residues. The germline gives CDR1 LGHNA, CDR2 YSLEER. After removal of 0 bases from V and 10 bases from J, the junction contained 5 bases not matched to a gene. CDR3 amino acids: CASSQDRGGTEQFF. CDR3 coding DNA: TGCGCCAGCAGCCAAGATCGGGGGGGCACGGAGCAGTTCTTC.